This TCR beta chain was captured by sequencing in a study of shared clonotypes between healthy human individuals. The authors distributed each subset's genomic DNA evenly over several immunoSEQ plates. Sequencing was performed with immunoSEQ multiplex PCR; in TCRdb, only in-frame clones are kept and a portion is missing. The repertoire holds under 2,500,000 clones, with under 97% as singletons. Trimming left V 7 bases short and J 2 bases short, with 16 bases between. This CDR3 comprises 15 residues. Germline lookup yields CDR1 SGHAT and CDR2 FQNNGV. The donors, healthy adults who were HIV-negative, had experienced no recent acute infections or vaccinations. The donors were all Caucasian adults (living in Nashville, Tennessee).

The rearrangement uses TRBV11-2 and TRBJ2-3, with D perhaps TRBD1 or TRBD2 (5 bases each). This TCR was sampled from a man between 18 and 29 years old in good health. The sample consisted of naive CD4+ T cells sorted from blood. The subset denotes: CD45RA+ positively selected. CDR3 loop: CASKPLRDPTDTQYF. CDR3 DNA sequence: TGTGCCAGCAAACCCCTACGGGACCCCACAGATACGCAGTATTTT.